The 15 T cell receptor beta chains below come from one sample, sequenced in a study of cytomegalovirus exposure and HLA in healthy donors. PCR was performed using 60 Vbeta and 13 Jbeta primers. Assay used: immunoSEQ multiplex PCR; TCRdb lists only in-frame clones, some missing. The sample holds fewer than 130,000 clones; approximately 70% are singletons and the top ten take 3% to 4.5%. The material sequenced was PBMCs. The receptors were sampled from a man younger than 45 in good health and CMV-seropositive.

This clone came up a few times. The CDR3 protein is CAWSASSLYEQYF. For the CDR3, the DNA is TGTGCCTGGAGTGCCTCCTCTCTCTACGAGCAGTACTTC. The chain recombines TRBV30 with TRBJ2-7; D remains ambiguous. Germline lookup yields CDR1 GTSNPN and CDR2 SVGIG (reference sequence). The CDR3 totals 13 residues. With 1 base removed from V and 3 bases from J, the gap between germline ends came to 10 bases.

The CDR3 protein is CATLGTSGGLTDTQYF. In DNA, the CDR3 is TGTGCCACCCTTGGGACTAGCGGGGGTCTCACAGATACGCAGTATTTT. This chain connects TRBV10-3 to TRBJ2-3; 14 bases are shared with TRBD2. CDR3 length: 16 residues. Losses at the gene ends were 10 bases for V and 2 bases for J; bases not matched to a gene: 8. The V gene's germline CDR1 is ENHRY and CDR2 SYGVKD.

The chain links TRBV30 to TRBJ1-2; D may be TRBD1 (6 bases). Germline CDR1 reads GTSNPN; CDR2 reads SVGIG (reference sequence). The CDR3 has 11 residues. The V end was cut by 2 bases, the J end by 13 bases, with 14 bases between. CDR3 region: CAWSLQGHRTF. In DNA form, the CDR3 reads TGTGCCTGGAGTCTACAGGGCCATCGCACCTTC.

The V gene is TRBV14, the J gene TRBJ1-3; D may be TRBD1 (5 bases). V shed 6 bases and J shed 0 bases, with 12 bases lying between them. This CDR3 has 15 residues. Germline V gives CDR1 SGHDN, CDR2 FVKESK. CDR3 sequence: CASSLTVLSGNTIYF. The CDR3 bases are TGTGCCAGCAGTCTGACAGTCCTCTCTGGAAACACCATATATTTT.

The V gene is TRBV20-1, the J gene TRBJ2-3; D unresolved. Germline V gene data show CDR1 as DFQATT and CDR2 as SNEGSKA (reference sequence). The CDR3 is 11 residues long. The V and J ends lost 3 bases and 7 bases respectively, with 8 bases between them. The CDR3 is CSASDLYTQYF. Here the CDR3 DNA reads TGCAGTGCTAGTGACTTATATACGCAGTATTTT.

A few counts support this clone. The DNA of the CDR3 is TGCGCCAGCAGCGTTCCTGGGGGCCCCAACGAGCAGTACTTC. Translated, it gives CASSVPGGPNEQYF. The chain is built from TRBV4-1 and TRBJ2-7; a possible D gene is TRBD1 (6 bases). The CDR3 covers 14 residues. The V gene's germline CDR1 is MGHRA and CDR2 YSYEKL. V gave up 5 bases and J gave up 5 bases, with 16 bases separating them.

This chain links TRBV5-4 with TRBJ2-1; a possible D gene is TRBD2 (6 bases). The CDR3 totals 15 residues. V was cut by 4 bases and J by 0 bases, with 11 bases left in between. Germline CDR1 reads SGHNT; CDR2 reads YYREEE (reference sequence). CDR3 loop: CASSPRRDSYNEQFF. CDR3 DNA: TGTGCCAGCAGCCCCAGGCGGGACTCCTACAATGAGCAGTTCTTC.

The chain recombines TRBV11-2 with TRBJ2-3, with 9 bases aligning to TRBD2. CDR3 length: 16 residues. J gave up 2 bases and V 5 bases, and 8 bases lay outside the gene matches. From germline, CDR1 is SGHAT and CDR2 FQNNGV. The CDR3, as DNA: TGTGCCAGCAGCCTGTTGCGGGGGGGCGTCACAGATACGCAGTATTTT. Translating it yields CASSLLRGGVTDTQYF.

V usage is TRBV5-1 and J usage is TRBJ1-5, with D possibly matching TRBD1 (6 bases). This CDR3 is built from 14 residues. From germline, CDR1 is SGHRS and CDR2 YFSETQ. V was shortened by 6 bases and J by 5 bases, with 15 bases between the two germline ends. The CDR3 loop is CASMRAEGDQPQHF. CDR3 sequence (DNA): TGCGCCAGCATGAGAGCTGAGGGGGATCAGCCCCAGCATTTT.

In this sample, this clone turned up a few times. In DNA, the CDR3 is TGTGCCAGCAGCTTAGGGTCAGGGGGCACTGAAGCTTTCTTT. Its protein is CASSLGSGGTEAFF. The chain employs TRBV7-8 and TRBJ1-1; 7 positions match TRBD1. This CDR3 has 14 amino acids. The ends lost 1 base at V and 4 bases at J; junction bases unmatched: 3. Germline V gene lookup returns CDR1 SGHVS and CDR2 FQNEAQ.

The J gene is TRBJ1-4, the V gene TRBV7-6, with 7 bases identical to TRBD1. Germline V gives CDR1 SGHVS, CDR2 FNYEAQ. After removal of 4 bases from V and 5 bases from J, the junction contained 10 bases not matched to a gene. This CDR3 contains 16 residues. The CDR3 spells CASSSSPGQLNEKLFF. The CDR3 coding sequence is TGTGCCAGCAGCTCATCTCCGGGACAGTTAAATGAAAAACTGTTTTTT. Looking up the rest from reference TRBV7-6 and TRBJ1-4 gives the full variable domain: GAGVSQSPRYKVTKRGQDVALRCDPISGHVSLYWYRQALGQGPEFLTYFNYEAQQDKSGLPNDRFSAERPEGSISTLTIQRTEQRDSAMYRCASSSSPGQLNEKLFFGSGTQLSVL.

The rearrangement links TRBV6-5 to TRBJ1-1; TRBD1 aligns across 7 bases. Trimming removed 5 bases from V and 0 bases from J; junction bases left unmatched: 6. Germline assignment: CDR1 MNHEY and CDR2 SVGAGI. The CDR3 is 15 amino acids. In DNA, the CDR3 is TGTGCCAGCAGTCCCGACAGGGCCCTGAACACTGAAGCTTTCTTT. Amino acids: CASSPDRALNTEAFF.

The V gene is TRBV11-2, the J gene TRBJ2-5; no clear D. With the DNA end fitting TRBJ2-7 better, the J assignment may be wrong. Per germline, CDR1 SGHAT and CDR2 FQNNGV. The CDR3 is 13 residues long. CDR3 in amino acids: CASSFGPLYEQYF. DNA for the CDR3: TGTGCCAGCAGCTTTGGTCCTCTCTACGAGCAGTACTTC.

This chain links TRBV11-2 with TRBJ1-1, with D unresolved. This CDR3 is built from 13 residues. V was clipped by 3 bases and J by 2 bases, with 7 bases between them. Germline CDR1 SGHAT, CDR2 FQNNGV. CDR3 sequence: CASSLVRNTEAFF. The CDR3 DNA follows: TGTGCCAGCAGCTTGGTCAGAAACACTGAAGCTTTCTTT.

The chain has TRBV7-9 and TRBJ2-7, with TRBD2 matching 10 bases. Looked up from germline, CDR1 is SEHNR and CDR2 is FQNEAQ (reference sequence). This CDR3 has 13 residues. The V segment lost 5 bases and the J segment 3 bases; nucleotides outside the gene matches: 1. The CDR3 DNA sequence: TGTGCCAGCAGCCCTAGCGGGGGCTACGAGCAGTACTTC. It specifies CASSPSGGYEQYF. Filled out from reference TRBV7-9 and TRBJ2-7, the complete variable domain reads DTGVSQNPRHKITKRGQNVTFRCDPISEHNRLYWYRQTLGQGPEFLTYFQNEAQLEKSRLLSDRFSAERPKGSFSTLEIQRTEQGDSAMYLCASSPSGGYEQYFGPGTRLTVT.